The 24 T cell receptor beta chains listed next were all sequenced from one sample in a study of T-cell reconstitution after alpha-beta-depleted transplantation in children. TCRbeta library construction was performed incorporating unique molecular identifiers. One entry per CDR3 protein, called by TCRdb with MiXCR from the PCR reads. The repertoire holds over 150,000 distinct CDR3 sequences, with more than 14% as singletons. Material: PBMCs from the stem cell graft donor, obtained from the stem cell graft. Source of these receptors: a human donor who donated a stem cell graft to a child with acute lymphoblastic leukemia.

This clonotype was recorded at least ten times. This rearrangement joins TRBV6-5 to TRBJ2-3; a possible D gene is TRBD2 (5 bases). Germline CDR1 MNHEY, CDR2 SVGAGI. Trimming stripped 2 bases from V and 4 bases from J, with 7 bases between. The CDR3 consists of 13 residues. The chain's CDR3 is CASSYGGSDTQYF. In DNA, the CDR3 is TGTGCCAGCAGTTACGGAGGCTCAGATACGCAGTATTTT.

This clonotype was detected many times. The chain combines TRBV28 with TRBJ2-5; the D gene is possibly TRBD1 (6 bases). Germline V CDR1 and CDR2: MDHEN, SYDVKM. Trimming removed 5 bases from V and 1 base from J, with 11 bases in between. This CDR3 has 14 residues. CDR3 in amino acids: CASSGRGLQETQYF. CDR3 sequence (DNA): TGTGCCAGCAGTGGCAGGGGCCTCCAAGAGACCCAGTACTTC.

On this clonotype: This may stem from a read error, because a much larger clone lies one nucleotide away. V is TRBV12-3 or TRBV12-4 and J is TRBJ2-7; D not resolved. The CDR3 spans 14 residues. CDR3: CASSFRQAYLGKDF. The CDR3 DNA reads TGTGCCAGCAGTTTCCGGCAGGCTTACCTTGGGAAGGACTTC.

This clonotype was detected ten times or more. This chain joins TRBV5-1 and TRBJ1-4; D possibly corresponds to TRBD1 (5 bases). CDR3 length: 14 amino acids. Germline values: CDR1 SGHRS, CDR2 YFSETQ. V dropped 5 bases and J dropped 0 bases, with 8 bases sitting between them. The CDR3 loop reads CASRTDATNEKLFF. The CDR3 bases are TGCGCCAGCAGGACAGATGCAACTAATGAAAAACTGTTTTTT.

This clonotype was recorded at least ten times. At one of its ends the junction is not consistent with the germline gene, which may arise from a read error. The chain carries TRBV7-7 and TRBJ2-7; D not certain. The length of the CDR3 is 13 residues. Germline CDR1 reads SSHAT; CDR2 reads FNYEAQ (reference sequence). As DNA, the CDR3 is TGTGCTAGCAGCTTAGATGTCCGGGACGAGCAGTACTTC. It yields the protein CASSLDVRDEQYF.

This clonotype was counted ten times or more. V gene TRBV28 combines with J gene TRBJ2-7, with D perhaps matching TRBD2 (5 bases). The CDR3 is 17 amino acids. Trimming cost V 6 bases and J 0 bases, with 21 bases left between them. Germline V gene data show CDR1 as MDHEN and CDR2 as SYDVKM. The CDR3 spells CASRILSGGPSSYEQYF. The CDR3 DNA reads TGTGCCAGCAGGATTCTCTCTGGCGGGCCTAGCTCCTACGAGCAGTACTTC. The whole variable domain, remainder taken from reference TRBV28 and TRBJ2-7, is DVKVTQSSRYLVKRTGEKVFLECVQDMDHENMFWYRQDPGLGLRLIYFSYDVKMKEKGDIPEGYSVSREKKERFSLILESASTNQTSMYLCASRILSGGPSSYEQYFGPGTRLTVT.

This clonotype was seen many times. This chain connects TRBV10-3 to TRBJ1-3; 7 bases are shared with TRBD1. The germline V gene encodes CDR1 ENHRY and CDR2 SYGVKD. After removal of 8 bases from V and 0 bases from J, the junction contained 10 bases not matched to a gene. The CDR3 has 16 residues. The CDR3 protein is CAIGPGGPYSGNTIYF. DNA of the CDR3: TGTGCCATCGGCCCAGGGGGGCCATACTCTGGAAACACCATATATTTT.

In its sample, this clonotype was seen many times. The chain combines TRBV5-1 with TRBJ2-1; D is uncertain. The CDR3 consists of 13 residues. Germline V lookup: CDR1 SGHRS, CDR2 YFSETQ. Trimming took 0 bases from V and 15 from J, leaving 16 bases between them. This CDR3 is CASSLETLENRFF. The CDR3 DNA reads TGCGCCAGCAGCTTGGAGACGCTAGAGAATAGGTTCTTC.

J is TRBJ2-1 and V is TRBV15, with D perhaps TRBD2 (5 bases). The length of the CDR3 is 17 residues. Deletions cut 0 bases from V and 4 bases from J, with 16 bases between. In germline, CDR1 is LNHNV, CDR2 YYDKDF (reference sequence). DNA for the CDR3: TGTGCCACCAGCAGAGAAGTGAGCGGATGGAGATACAATGAGCAGTTCTTC. Protein sequence: CATSREVSGWRYNEQFF.

The chain is built from TRBV29-1 and TRBJ2-4; TRBD1 agrees at 7 bases. Trimming cost V 6 bases and J 1 base; bases outside gene matches: 18. CDR3 size: 18 residues. Per germline, CDR1 SQVTM and CDR2 ANQGSEA. CDR3 sequence (DNA): TGCAGCGTCCAGACGGGCAGGGGGTCGTTGGGTGCCAAAAACATTCAGTACTTC. Translated, it gives CSVQTGRGSLGAKNIQYF. Looking up the rest from reference TRBV29-1 and TRBJ2-4 gives the full variable domain: SAVISQKPSRDICQRGTSLTIQCQVDSQVTMMFWYRQQPGQSLTLIATANQGSEATYESGFVIDKFPISRPNLTFSTLTVSNMSPEDSSIYLCSVQTGRGSLGAKNIQYFGAGTRLSVL.

This clonotype has at least ten counts. V gene TRBV12-3 or TRBV12-4 combines with J gene TRBJ2-3; D is unclear. The CDR3 spans 12 residues. Trimming cost V 7 bases and J 4 bases, with 9 bases left between them. The CDR3 protein is CASTIIPDTQYF. The CDR3 region has the DNA TGTGCCAGCACCATAATCCCAGATACGCAGTATTTT.

There are many counts of this clonotype. The chain employs TRBV20-1 and TRBJ2-7, with 14 nucleotides matching TRBD2. There are 19 residues in the CDR3. The V gene end was trimmed by 0 bases and the J gene end by 2 bases; junction bases not matched to a gene: 12. Looked up from germline, CDR1 is DFQATT and CDR2 is SNEGSKA (reference sequence). The CDR3 sequence is CSARDGTRLAGGDAYEQYF. The CDR3 DNA reads TGCAGTGCTAGAGATGGAACAAGACTAGCGGGAGGGGATGCCTACGAGCAGTACTTC.

This clonotype was seen repeatedly, ten times or more. The chain couples TRBV20-1 to TRBJ2-1; 12 nucleotides line up with TRBD2. The V gene's germline CDR1 is DFQATT and CDR2 SNEGSKA (reference sequence). This CDR3 is built from 15 residues. The trim removed 2 bases at V and 10 bases at J, leaving 9 bases unmatched. The CDR3 DNA is TGCAGTGCTAGACGACTAGCGGGGGCTCCTTCGGAGCAGTTCTTC. Its translation: CSARRLAGAPSEQFF.

At least ten counts were recorded for this clonotype. This chain uses TRBV5-1 with TRBJ1-2; 10 bases match TRBD1. The CDR3 is 17 amino acids. Germline-derived CDR1 and CDR2 are SGHRS and YFSETQ. V trimming: 4 bases; J trimming: 5 bases; junction bases outside the gene matches: 14. CDR3 loop: CASSEGQGRSSGYGYTF. CDR3 nucleotide sequence: TGCGCCAGCAGCGAGGGACAGGGGCGTTCCTCAGGGTATGGCTACACCTTC.

This chain uses TRBV12-3 or TRBV12-4 with TRBJ2-6; TRBD2 matches at 7 bases. The CDR3 consists of 15 residues. V was clipped by 4 bases and J by 2 bases; unmatched bases: 2. CDR3 sequence: CASSWEGAGANVLTF. CDR3 sequence (DNA): TGTGCCAGCAGTTGGGAGGGTGCTGGGGCCAACGTCCTGACTTTC.

At least ten counts were recorded for this clonotype. CDR3 region: CASSVGPFSDEQFF. The CDR3 region has the DNA TGTGCCAGCAGCGTAGGACCTTTTAGTGACGAGCAGTTCTTC. The chain carries TRBV11-3 and TRBJ2-1; D not resolved. The CDR3 extends over 14 amino acids. CDR1 and CDR2 (germline): SGHNT, YENEEA. Trimming took 5 bases from V and 10 from J, leaving 18 bases between them.

The CDR3, as DNA: TGTGCCAGCACTTTTGGGGGAGGCCTCACAGATACGCAGTATTTT. This encodes CASTFGGGLTDTQYF. The rearrangement links TRBV5-4 to TRBJ2-3; D perhaps matches TRBD2 (6 bases). The ends were cut back, 6 bases at V and 2 bases at J, with 16 bases in the middle. From germline, CDR1 is SGHNT and CDR2 YYREEE (reference sequence). This CDR3 region has 15 residues.

This clonotype was counted at least ten times. The chain has TRBV12-3 or TRBV12-4 and TRBJ1-5, with TRBD1 identical over 9 bases. The CDR3 sequence is 15 residues long. After removal of 6 bases from V and 0 bases from J, the junction contained 3 bases not matched to a gene. The CDR3 reads CASRGQGNSNQPQHF. The CDR3 DNA sequence: TGTGCCAGCAGGGGACAGGGAAATAGCAATCAGCCCCAGCATTTT.

Ten or more counts support this clonotype. This chain links TRBV5-1 with TRBJ2-1; 7 bases map to TRBD2. Germline CDR1 is SGHRS and CDR2 is YFSETQ. V shed 3 bases and J 4 bases; nucleotides not matched to a gene: 10. The CDR3 runs 16 residues. The CDR3 sequence is CASSSHTSDLYNEQFF. CDR3 DNA: TGCGCCAGCAGCTCTCACACTAGCGACCTGTACAATGAGCAGTTCTTC. Combining the CDR3 with reference TRBV5-1 and TRBJ2-1 gives the whole variable domain KAGVTQTPRYLIKTRGQQVTLSCSPISGHRSVSWYQQTPGQGLQFLFEYFSETQRNKGNFPGRFSGRQFSNSRSEMNVSTLELGDSALYLCASSSHTSDLYNEQFFGPGTRLTVL.

This clonotype was picked up many times. The V gene is TRBV20-1, the J gene TRBJ1-5; maybe TRBD1 (6 bases). V lost 4 bases and J 1 base, leaving 11 bases between the germline ends. The CDR3 is 14 amino acids. The germline V gene encodes CDR1 DFQATT and CDR2 SNEGSKA (reference sequence). The CDR3 nucleotides read TGCAGTGCTAAGTTGGACAGCAGCAATCAGCCCCAGCATTTT. Translation: CSAKLDSSNQPQHF.

This clonotype has a count of ten or more. The gene calls are TRBV29-1 and TRBJ2-1; 11 nucleotides line up with TRBD2. Per germline, CDR1 SQVTM and CDR2 ANQGSEA. The CDR3 is made up of 18 amino acids. V gave up 0 bases and J gave up 4 bases; unmatched junction bases: 11. The CDR3 protein is CSVEDQSWGLAVYNEQFF. The CDR3 region has the DNA TGCAGCGTTGAAGATCAGTCTTGGGGACTAGCGGTATACAATGAGCAGTTCTTC.

In its sample, this clonotype was seen once. At one end the junction does not follow the germline gene, possibly because of a read error. This chain links TRBV7-9 with TRBJ1-1; D gene ambiguous. The CDR3 is made up of 13 amino acids. Germline lookup yields CDR1 SEHNR and CDR2 FQNEAQ (reference sequence). CDR3 region: CAGSLLPDTEAFF. The CDR3, as DNA: TGTGCCGGCAGCTTACTACCCGACACTGAAGCTTTCTTT.

In DNA form, the CDR3 reads TGCGCCAGCTCAACGGCTAGCGGGGCCGGGCCACCCTACGAGCAGTACTTC. Amino acid sequence: CASSTASGAGPPYEQYF. The V gene is TRBV5-1, the J gene TRBJ2-7, with 9 positions matching TRBD2. The CDR3 length is 17 residues. In germline, CDR1 is SGHRS, CDR2 YFSETQ. V trimming: 7 bases; J trimming: 2 bases; junction bases outside the gene matches: 16. Using reference TRBV5-1 and TRBJ2-7 for the parts outside the CDR3, the full variable domain is KAGVTQTPRYLIKTRGQQVTLSCSPISGHRSVSWYQQTPGQGLQFLFEYFSETQRNKGNFPGRFSGRQFSNSRSEMNVSTLELGDSALYLCASSTASGAGPPYEQYFGPGTRLTVT.

This clonotype was picked up a small number of times. The rearrangement uses TRBV20-1 and TRBJ2-1, with D possibly matching TRBD2 (6 bases). Trimming removed 3 bases at V and 6 bases at J, with 15 bases between. The length of the CDR3 is 14 residues. Germline V gene lookup returns CDR1 DFQATT and CDR2 SNEGSKA (reference sequence). The DNA of the CDR3 is TGCAGTGCTAGGAGCGGCGGGACTCCCAATGAGCAGTTCTTC. It specifies CSARSGGTPNEQFF.